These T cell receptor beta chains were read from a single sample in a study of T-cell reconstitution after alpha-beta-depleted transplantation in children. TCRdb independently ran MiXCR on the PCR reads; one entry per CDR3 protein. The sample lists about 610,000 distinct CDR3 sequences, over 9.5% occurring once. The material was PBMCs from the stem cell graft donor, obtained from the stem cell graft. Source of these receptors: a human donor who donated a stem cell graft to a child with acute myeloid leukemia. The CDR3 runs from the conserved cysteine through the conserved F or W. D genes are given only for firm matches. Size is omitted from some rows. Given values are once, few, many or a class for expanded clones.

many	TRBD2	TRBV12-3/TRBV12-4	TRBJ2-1	CASTIAGGPNEQFF	TGTGCCAGCACCATAGCGGGAGGGCCCAATGAGCAGTTCTTC
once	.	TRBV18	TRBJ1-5	CASSPTHEVGQPQHF	TGTGCCAGCTCACCAACCCACGAAGTCGGTCAGCCCCAGCATTTT
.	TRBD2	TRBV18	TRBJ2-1	CASPGLAGSGEQFF	TGTGCCAGCCCGGGACTAGCGGGATCAGGCGAGCAGTTCTTC
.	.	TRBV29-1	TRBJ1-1	CGFGGNTEAFF	TGCGGCTTCGGGGGGAACACTGAAGCTTTCTTT
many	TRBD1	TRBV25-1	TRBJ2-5	CASRPGTEETQYF	TGTGCCAGCCGACCCGGGACAGAAGAGACCCAGTACTTC
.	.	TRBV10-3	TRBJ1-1	CAIRATGVNTEAFF	TGTGCCATCAGAGCGACAGGAGTGAACACTGAAGCTTTCTTT
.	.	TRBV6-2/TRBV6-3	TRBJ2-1	CASTKGGPAEQFF	TGTGCCAGCACCAAAGGAGGGCCGGCTGAGCAGTTCTTC
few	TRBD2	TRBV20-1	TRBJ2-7	CSGLSLAGGYEQYF	TGCAGTGGTCTCTCCCTAGCGGGAGGCTACGAGCAGTACTTC
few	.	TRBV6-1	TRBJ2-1	CASSPQRGLSNEQFF	TGTGCCAGCAGTCCACAACGGGGTCTTAGTAATGAGCAGTTCTTC
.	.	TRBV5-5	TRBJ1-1	CASSHRESTPEAFF	TGTGCCAGCAGCCACCGGGAATCGACCCCTGAAGCTTTCTTT
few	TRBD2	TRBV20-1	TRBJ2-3	CSAWTSSQLTDTQYF	TGCAGTGCTTGGACTAGCAGCCAACTCACAGATACGCAGTATTTT
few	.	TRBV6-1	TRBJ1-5	CASSIPLGANQPQHF	TGTGCCAGCAGCATTCCCTTGGGAGCCAATCAGCCCCAGCATTTT
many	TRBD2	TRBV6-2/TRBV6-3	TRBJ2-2	CASSLKREGELFF	TGTGCCAGCAGCCTCAAGCGGGAAGGGGAGCTGTTTTTT
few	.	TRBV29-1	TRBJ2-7	CSVEGPDSNYEQYF	TGCAGCGTTGAAGGTCCGGACAGCAACTACGAGCAGTACTTC
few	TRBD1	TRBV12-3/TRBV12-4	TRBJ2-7	CASRPGQISYEQYF	TGTGCCAGCAGGCCGGGACAGATATCCTACGAGCAGTACTTC
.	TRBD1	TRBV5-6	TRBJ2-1	CASSWGQGMSYNEQFF	TGTGCCAGCAGCTGGGGACAGGGGATGTCCTACAATGAGCAGTTCTTC
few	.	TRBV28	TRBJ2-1	CASSLVVGGRDEQFF	TGTGCCAGCAGTTTAGTCGTGGGAGGCCGCGATGAGCAGTTCTTC
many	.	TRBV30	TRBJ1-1	CAWSVLGNTEAFF	TGTGCCTGGAGTGTACTGGGGAACACTGAAGCTTTCTTT
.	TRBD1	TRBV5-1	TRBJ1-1	CASSLMAGGTEAFF	TGCGCCAGCAGCTTGATGGCAGGGGGCACTGAAGCTTTCTTT
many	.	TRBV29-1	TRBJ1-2	CSVAEGYGYTF	TGCAGCGTTGCAGAGGGGTATGGCTACACCTTC
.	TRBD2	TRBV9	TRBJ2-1	CASSGGGLGGVGNEQFF	TGTGCCAGCAGCGGGGGGGGTTTGGGGGGAGTCGGCAATGAGCAGTTCTTC
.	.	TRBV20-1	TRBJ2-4	CSASPAGLSGGNIQYF	TGCAGTGCTAGTCCGGCAGGGCTGAGCGGAGGAAACATTCAGTACTTC
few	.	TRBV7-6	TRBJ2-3	CASSPRGKGLVDTDTQYF	TGTGCCAGCAGCCCAAGGGGGAAGGGACTCGTCGACACAGATACGCAGTATTTT
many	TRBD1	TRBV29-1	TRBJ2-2	CSVTGGGGELFF	TGCAGCGTCACAGGGGGCGGCGGGGAGCTGTTTTTT
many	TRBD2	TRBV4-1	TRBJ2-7	CASSQAPGGGEQYF	TGCGCCAGCAGCCAAGCTCCGGGAGGTGGCGAGCAGTACTTC
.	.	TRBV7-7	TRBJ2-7	CASSSAGRDEQYF	TGTGCTAGCAGCTCCGCAGGCAGGGATGAGCAGTACTTC
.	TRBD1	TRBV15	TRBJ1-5	CATSDRGDQPQHF	TGTGCCACGTCGGACAGGGGAGATCAGCCCCAGCATTTT
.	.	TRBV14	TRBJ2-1	CASSQTGERYNEQFF	TGTGCCAGCAGCCAAACGGGTGAGCGCTACAATGAGCAGTTCTTC
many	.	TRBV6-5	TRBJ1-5	CASQGVNQPQHF	TGTGCCAGTCAGGGAGTCAATCAGCCCCAGCATTTT
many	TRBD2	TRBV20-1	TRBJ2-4	CSGREKNIQYF	TGCAGTGGGCGGGAGAAAAACATTCAGTACTTC
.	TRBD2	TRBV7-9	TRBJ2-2	CASSRSGRVNTGELFF	TGTGCCAGCAGCCGTAGCGGGAGGGTTAACACCGGGGAGCTGTTTTTT
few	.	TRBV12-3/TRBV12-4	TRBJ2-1	CASSSRDKGFF	TGTGCCAGCAGTTCCCGGGACAAAGGTTTCTTC
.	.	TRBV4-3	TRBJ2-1	CASSPGTMRGVEQFF	TGCGCCAGCAGCCCCGGGACTATGAGGGGGGTTGAGCAGTTCTTC
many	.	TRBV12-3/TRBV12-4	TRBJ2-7	CASSLLLSGWGGPSYEQYF	TGTGCCAGCAGTTTACTATTATCTGGGTGGGGGGGCCCCTCCTACGAGCAGTACTTC
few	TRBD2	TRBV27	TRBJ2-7	CASSPEERGFYEQYF	TGTGCCAGCAGTCCGGAGGAGCGGGGGTTCTACGAGCAGTACTTC
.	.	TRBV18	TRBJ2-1	CASSPGSDNEQFF	TGTGCCAGCTCACCAGGTAGCGACAATGAGCAGTTCTTC
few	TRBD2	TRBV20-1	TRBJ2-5	CSARAPILAGYQETQYF	TGCAGTGCTAGGGCCCCGATTCTAGCGGGGTACCAAGAGACCCAGTACTTC
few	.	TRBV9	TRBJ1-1	CASSVVPGGEGEAFF	TGTGCCAGCAGCGTAGTGCCGGGGGGCGAGGGTGAAGCTTTCTTT
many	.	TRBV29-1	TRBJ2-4	CSVVPGGSDGNIQYF	TGCAGCGTTGTACCTGGGGGGAGTGACGGAAACATTCAGTACTTC
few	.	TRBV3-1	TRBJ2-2	CASSQRDFTGELFF	TGTGCCAGCAGCCAGAGGGATTTTACCGGGGAGCTGTTTTTT
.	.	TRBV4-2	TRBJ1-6	CASSRESWQGNSPLHF	TGTGCCAGCAGCCGGGAAAGCTGGCAGGGGAATTCACCCCTCCACTTT
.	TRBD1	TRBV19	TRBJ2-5	CASSMLKTGGAETQYF	TGTGCCAGTAGTATGCTTAAAACAGGGGGCGCCGAGACCCAGTACTTC
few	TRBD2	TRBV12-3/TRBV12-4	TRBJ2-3	CASSPGTSGRRDTQYF	TGTGCCAGCAGTCCCGGGACTAGCGGGAGGAGAGATACGCAGTATTTT
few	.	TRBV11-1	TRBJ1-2	CASSLRWTRGGNNYGYTF	TGTGCCAGCAGCTTACGCTGGACAAGGGGGGGAAATAACTATGGCTACACCTTC
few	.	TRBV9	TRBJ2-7	CASSVEYGTYEQYF	TGTGCCAGCAGCGTAGAGTACGGGACCTACGAGCAGTACTTC
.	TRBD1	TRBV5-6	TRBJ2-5	CASSFGGTGGQETQYF	TGTGCCAGCAGCTTCGGCGGAACAGGGGGTCAAGAGACCCAGTACTTC
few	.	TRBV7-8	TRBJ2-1	CASSLRLSDHNEQFF	TGTGCCAGCAGCTTAAGGCTTAGCGATCACAATGAGCAGTTCTTC
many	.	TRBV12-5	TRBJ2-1	CASGLEVYEQFF	TGTGCTAGTGGTTTAGAAGTTTATGAGCAGTTCTTC
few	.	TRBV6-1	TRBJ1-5	CASSTQGKEQPQHF	TGTGCCAGCTCCACCCAGGGGAAAGAGCAGCCCCAGCATTTT
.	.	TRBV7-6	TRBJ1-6	CASSSNNSPLHF	TGTGCCAGCAGCTCCAATAATTCACCCCTCCACTTT
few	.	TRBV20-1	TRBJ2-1	CSARSSVQEEQFF	TGCAGTGCTAGATCCTCTGTACAGGAGGAGCAGTTCTTC
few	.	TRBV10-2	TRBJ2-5	CASRYASVQETQYF	TGCGCCAGCAGATATGCTAGTGTCCAAGAGACCCAGTACTTC
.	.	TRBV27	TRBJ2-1	CASTKLELILSNEQFF	TGTGCCAGCACGAAGTTAGAGCTAATTCTTTCCAATGAGCAGTTCTTC
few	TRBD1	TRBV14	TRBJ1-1	CASSQGFVSNRGQAFF	TGTGCCAGCAGCCAAGGATTTGTTTCGAACAGGGGGCAAGCTTTCTTT
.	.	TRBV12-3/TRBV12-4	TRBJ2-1	CASSNMGGNEQFF	TGTGCCAGCAGCAACATGGGTGGCAATGAGCAGTTCTTC
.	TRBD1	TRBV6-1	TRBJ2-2	CASSALQGAGTGELFF	TGTGCCAGCAGTGCTTTACAGGGGGCTGGAACCGGGGAGCTGTTTTTT
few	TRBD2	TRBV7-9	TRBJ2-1	CATALADGYNEQFF	TGTGCCACAGCCCTAGCGGACGGATACAATGAGCAGTTCTTC